This T cell receptor (beta chain) was observed in a study of cytomegalovirus exposure and HLA in healthy donors. Study results and caveats: According to reports, the classifier identified cytomegalovirus status with high specificity and sensitivity.

On this clone: The antigen is unknown.

Clones were read by immunoSEQ multiplex PCR, and TCRdb kept only the in-frame ones, dropping some. This table has fewer than 250,000 clones, approximately 87% appearing once. CDR3 size: 17 residues. Trimming at V came to 0 bases and at J to 5 bases, leaving 7 bases not matched to a gene. Germline CDR1 MGHRA, CDR2 YSYEKL. This rearrangement joins TRBV4-1 to TRBJ2-3; 11 bases are a match to TRBD2. The sequence came from a man aged 18 to 35 in good health and CMV-seronegative. The sequenced sample was PBMCs. In nucleotides, the CDR3 is TGCGCCAGCAGCCAAGAATCTAGCGGGAGGCCTAGAGATACGCAGTATTTT. It yields the protein CASSQESSGRPRDTQYF.